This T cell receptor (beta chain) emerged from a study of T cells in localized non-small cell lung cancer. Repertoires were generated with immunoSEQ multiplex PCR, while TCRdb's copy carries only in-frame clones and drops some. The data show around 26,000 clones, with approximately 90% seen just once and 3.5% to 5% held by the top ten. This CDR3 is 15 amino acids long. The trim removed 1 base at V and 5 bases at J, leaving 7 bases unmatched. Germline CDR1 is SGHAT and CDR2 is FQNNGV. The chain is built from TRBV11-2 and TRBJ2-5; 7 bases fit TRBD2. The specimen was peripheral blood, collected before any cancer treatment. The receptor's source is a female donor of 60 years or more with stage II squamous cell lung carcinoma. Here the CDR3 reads CASSLVLADRETQYF. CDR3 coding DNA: TGTGCCAGCAGCTTAGTCCTAGCGGATAGGGAGACCCAGTACTTC.